These 31 T cell receptor beta chains came from one sample sequenced in a study of blood T cell repertoires in COVID-19. Generated by immunoSEQ multiplex PCR, the TCRdb table keeps only in-frame clones and is missing some. The repertoire holds fewer than 350,000 clones, with approximately 83% as singletons. Sequenced material: peripheral blood. These receptors were collected from a woman aged 30 to 39 who had recovered from COVID-19.

The chain joins TRBV11-2 to TRBJ1-4, with D perhaps matching TRBD1 (5 bases). The V gene lost 5 bases and the J gene lost 3 bases, with 13 bases spanning the gap. This CDR3 has 15 amino acids. Germline CDR1 reads SGHAT; CDR2 reads FQNNGV. The DNA for the CDR3 is TGTGCCAGCAGCCATACACGGGGGGCTAATGAAAAACTGTTTTTT. Translated: CASSHTRGANEKLFF.

J is TRBJ2-1 and V is TRBV11-3; maybe TRBD2 (6 bases). The CDR3 spans 13 residues. Trimming shortened V by 5 bases and J by 7 bases, and 12 bases separated the two germline ends. The germline V gene has CDR1 SGHNT and CDR2 YENEEA. CDR3 sequence: CASSPGDGNEQFF. CDR3 DNA: TGTGCCAGCAGCCCGGGAGACGGGAATGAGCAGTTCTTC. The variable domain in full, with the rest retrieved from reference TRBV11-3 and TRBJ2-1, is EAGVVQSPRYKIIEKKQPVAFWCNPISGHNTLYWYLQNLGQGPELLIRYENEEAVDDSQLPKDRFSAERLKGVDSTLKIQPAELGDSAVYLCASSPGDGNEQFFGPGTRLTVL.

This chain connects TRBV19 to TRBJ2-7; D unresolved. The CDR3 covers 14 residues. Germline values: CDR1 LNHDA, CDR2 SQIVND (reference sequence). The V and J ends lost 5 bases and 0 bases respectively, with 11 bases between them. The chain's CDR3 is CASSLSPGSYEQYF. CDR3 in DNA: TGTGCCAGTAGTTTGAGTCCGGGCTCCTACGAGCAGTACTTC.

The chain combines TRBV3-1 (or the pseudogene TRBV3-2) with TRBJ2-1, with D tentatively TRBD2 (6 bases). The CDR3 sequence is 14 residues long. Germline CDR1 LGHDT, CDR2 YNNKEL (reference sequence). V lost 5 bases and J 0 bases, leaving 8 bases between the germline ends. This CDR3 reads CASSDSGSYNEQFF. CDR3 sequence (DNA): TGTGCCAGCAGCGATAGCGGCTCCTACAATGAGCAGTTCTTC.

The chain carries TRBV15 and TRBJ1-1; D is undetermined. The germline V and J ends were trimmed by 6 bases and 3 bases, with 11 bases remaining between them. This CDR3 has 13 amino acids. Germline V CDR1 and CDR2: LNHNV, YYDKDF (reference sequence). For the CDR3, the DNA is TGTGCCACCAGTCAAACAGTCTACACTGAAGCTTTCTTT. This translates into CATSQTVYTEAFF.

V gene TRBV6-2 or TRBV6-3 combines with J gene TRBJ2-7; the match to TRBD2 covers 13 bases. The CDR3 runs to 17 residues. Germline assignment: CDR1 MNHEY and CDR2 SVGEGT. V dropped 6 bases and J dropped 7; count of bases not matched to a gene: 15. The CDR3 sequence: CASSPLGLGLAGIEQYF. The DNA for the CDR3 is TGTGCCAGCAGCCCCCTGGGACTGGGACTAGCGGGGATTGAGCAGTACTTC.

This rearrangement joins TRBV27 to TRBJ1-5; TRBD1 agrees at 7 bases. CDR3 length equals 14 residues. The V gene's germline CDR1 is MNHEY and CDR2 SMNVEV (reference sequence). V dropped 5 bases and J dropped 8; count of bases not matched to a gene: 9. CDR3 protein: CASSPDRTIEPQHF. In DNA form, the CDR3 reads TGTGCCAGCAGTCCGGACAGGACGATCGAGCCCCAGCATTTT.

This rearrangement joins TRBV5-6 to TRBJ1-2; 10 bases line up with TRBD1. This CDR3 contains 14 residues. Losses at the gene ends were 5 bases for V and 2 bases for J; bases not matched to a gene: 3. Germline V gene lookup returns CDR1 SGHDT and CDR2 YYEEEE. The CDR3 nucleotides read TGTGCCAGCAGTCGACAGGGGGCAAACTATGGCTACACCTTC. It yields the protein CASSRQGANYGYTF. The whole variable domain, remainder taken from reference TRBV5-6 and TRBJ1-2, is DAGVTQSPTHLIKTRGQQVTLRCSPKSGHDTVSWYQQALGQGPQFIFQYYEEEERQRGNFPDRFSGHQFPNYSSELNVNALLLGDSALYLCASSRQGANYGYTFGSGTRLTVV.

This chain joins TRBV3-1 (or the pseudogene TRBV3-2) and TRBJ1-6; maybe TRBD1 (5 bases). Per the germline V gene, CDR1 is LGHDT and CDR2 is YNNKEL (reference sequence). The CDR3 extends over 18 amino acids. V lost 0 bases and J 0 bases, leaving 12 bases between the germline ends. As DNA, the CDR3 is TGTGCCAGCAGCCAAGATCGGGACTCGAGCTCCTATAATTCACCCCTCCACTTT. It encodes CASSQDRDSSSYNSPLHF.

The chain links TRBV9 to TRBJ2-1; 8 bases align to TRBD2. Unmatched junction bases numbered 10, after V lost 2 bases and J lost 6 bases. Germline CDR1 SGDLS, CDR2 YYNGEE. The CDR3 runs 16 residues. For the CDR3, the DNA is TGTGCCAGCAGCGTCCAAGCGGGGGTTCTTACCAATGAGCAGTTCTTC. Amino acids: CASSVQAGVLTNEQFF. The full variable domain, rest sourced from reference TRBV9 and TRBJ2-1, is DSGVTQTPKHLITATGQRVTLRCSPRSGDLSVYWYQQSLDQGLQFLIQYYNGEERAKGNILERFSAQQFPDLHSELNLSSLELGDSALYFCASSVQAGVLTNEQFFGPGTRLTVL.

This clone occurred once. The J gene is TRBJ2-2, the V gene TRBV5-1; D not certain. CDR1 and CDR2 from the germline V gene are SGHRS and YFSETQ. V lost 4 bases to trimming and J lost 0 bases, with 7 bases between them. This CDR3 region has 14 residues. CDR3 region: CASSSVANTGELFF. In DNA form, the CDR3 reads TGCGCCAGCAGCAGCGTAGCGAACACCGGGGAGCTGTTTTTT.

The chain is built from TRBV6-2 or TRBV6-3 and TRBJ1-2, with a weak D call TRBD1 (6 bases). Germline V lookup: CDR1 MNHEY, CDR2 SVGEGT. V lost 2 bases to trimming and J lost 7 bases, with 14 bases between them. CDR3 length: 14 residues. In DNA, the CDR3 is TGTGCCAGCAGTTACCCGGGGGGGGCCTCTGGCTACACCTTC. This encodes CASSYPGGASGYTF.

This sequence joins TRBV7-9 and TRBJ2-1; 9 bases are shared with TRBD2. The length of the CDR3 is 15 residues. Germline CDR1 is SEHNR and CDR2 is FQNEAQ (reference sequence). Trimming cost V 2 bases and J 7 bases; bases outside gene matches: 6. CDR3 in amino acids: CASSLLAGTGNEQFF. The CDR3, as DNA: TGTGCCAGCAGCTTACTAGCGGGGACGGGGAATGAGCAGTTCTTC. The entire variable domain, with the rest obtained from reference TRBV7-9 and TRBJ2-1, is as follows: DTGVSQNPRHKITKRGQNVTFRCDPISEHNRLYWYRQTLGQGPEFLTYFQNEAQLEKSRLLSDRFSAERPKGSFSTLEIQRTEQGDSAMYLCASSLLAGTGNEQFFGPGTRLTVL.

The chain has TRBV19 and TRBJ2-1; D remains unclear. From germline, CDR1 is LNHDA and CDR2 SQIVND (reference sequence). Trimming left V 7 bases short and J 2 bases short, with 12 bases between. The CDR3 is 14 residues long. CDR3 residues: CASTMTPTYNEQFF. For the CDR3, the DNA is TGTGCCAGTACCATGACACCAACCTACAATGAGCAGTTCTTC.

The genes are TRBV18 and TRBJ1-1; D is unresolved. The germline V and J ends were trimmed by 0 bases and 1 base, with 6 bases remaining between them. The CDR3 extends over 14 amino acids. Per germline, CDR1 KGHSH and CDR2 LQKENI. The CDR3 region is CASSPPNRNTEAFF. CDR3 DNA: TGTGCCAGCTCACCACCCAACAGGAACACTGAAGCTTTCTTT. Variable domain in full (rest from reference TRBV18 and TRBJ1-1): NAGVMQNPRHLVRRRGQEARLRCSPMKGHSHVYWYRQLPEEGLKFMVYLQKENIIDESGMPKERFSAEFPKEGPSILRIQQVVRGDSAAYFCASSPPNRNTEAFFGQGTRLTVV.

The chain recombines TRBV15 with TRBJ2-5; tentatively, D is TRBD1 (6 bases). V shed 7 bases and J shed 3 bases, with 18 bases lying between them. Germline assignment: CDR1 LNHNV and CDR2 YYDKDF (reference sequence). This CDR3 is 15 amino acids long. The CDR3 here is CATKSLTGPEETQYF. The CDR3 DNA reads as TGTGCCACCAAGTCCCTAACAGGGCCAGAAGAGACCCAGTACTTC.

This clone came up once. The V and J genes are TRBV7-9 and TRBJ1-2; D is unresolved. CDR1 SEHNR and CDR2 FQNEAQ come from the germline V gene (reference sequence). There are 14 residues in the CDR3. Trimming removed 4 bases from V and 1 base from J, with 10 bases in between. This chain's CDR3 is CASSYSVLNYGYTF. CDR3 in DNA: TGTGCCAGCAGCTATTCCGTCCTTAACTATGGCTACACCTTC.

The sample holds one count of this clone. The gene calls are TRBV5-4 and TRBJ2-5; TRBD2 is a possible D gene (5 bases). Trimming cost V 2 bases and J 5 bases, with 22 bases left between them. CDR1 is SGHNT, CDR2 YYREEE, per germline (reference sequence). This CDR3 has 17 residues. The CDR3 is CASSLGLPGKGYETQYF. The CDR3 DNA reads as TGTGCCAGCAGCTTAGGACTTCCTGGGAAGGGCTACGAGACCCAGTACTTC.

The V call is TRBV19, the J call TRBJ1-1, with a weak D call TRBD1 (6 bases). The V end was cut by 5 bases, the J end by 5 bases, with 9 bases between. This CDR3 comprises 12 residues. Germline values: CDR1 LNHDA, CDR2 SQIVND (reference sequence). CDR3 nucleotides: TGTGCCAGTAGTCAAGGGGGAACTGAAGCTTTCTTT. Translating gives CASSQGGTEAFF.

The rearrangement joins TRBV11-3 to TRBJ2-1; weak D call: TRBD2 (5 bases). Germline assignment: CDR1 SGHNT and CDR2 YENEEA. The CDR3 runs 13 residues. V gave up 5 bases and J gave up 6 bases, with 11 bases separating them. In nucleotides, the CDR3 is TGTGCCAGCAGCAACCGAGCGGTCAATGAGCAGTTCTTC. Its protein is CASSNRAVNEQFF. Using reference TRBV11-3 and TRBJ2-1 for the parts outside the CDR3, the full variable domain is EAGVVQSPRYKIIEKKQPVAFWCNPISGHNTLYWYLQNLGQGPELLIRYENEEAVDDSQLPKDRFSAERLKGVDSTLKIQPAELGDSAVYLCASSNRAVNEQFFGPGTRLTVL.

This clone was observed a single time. CDR3 sequence (DNA): TGTGCCAGCAGCCGGGGACAGGGTTATGGCTACACCTTC. This codes for CASSRGQGYGYTF. The chain recombines TRBV6-5 with TRBJ1-2; 9 nucleotides align to TRBD1. Trimming at V came to 6 bases and at J to 5 bases, leaving 4 bases not matched to a gene. The germline gives CDR1 MNHEY, CDR2 SVGAGI. The CDR3 runs 13 residues.

The gene calls are TRBV4-2 and TRBJ2-3; TRBD2 agrees at 8 bases. Trimming at V came to 3 bases and at J to 5 bases, leaving 10 bases not matched to a gene. The CDR3 sequence is 16 residues long. Germline CDR1 and CDR2: LGHNA and YNFKEQ. CDR3 residues: CASSHPRGGVGDTQYF. CDR3 nucleotide sequence: TGTGCCAGCAGCCACCCTCGGGGGGGGGTGGGAGATACGCAGTATTTT.

V usage is TRBV10-3 and J usage is TRBJ1-5; D might be TRBD1 (6 bases). Trimming pared 8 bases from V and 4 bases from J, leaving 12 bases between. CDR1 is ENHRY and CDR2 is SYGVKD in the germline V gene. The CDR3 is made up of 13 amino acids. In DNA, the CDR3 is TGTGCCATCGGACTAGGGGGAAATCAGCCCCAGCATTTT. It translates to CAIGLGGNQPQHF.

The chain carries TRBV6-2 or TRBV6-3 and TRBJ2-7; D call uncertain. There are 13 residues in the CDR3. With 0 bases removed from V and 5 bases from J, the gap between germline ends came to 8 bases. Germline V gives CDR1 MNHEY, CDR2 SVGEGT. In DNA form, the CDR3 reads TGTGCCAGCAGTTACTCGAGTCGCCACGAGCAGTACTTC. Residues: CASSYSSRHEQYF.

The chain has TRBV28 and TRBJ1-2; maybe TRBD1 (6 bases). Germline loops: CDR1 MDHEN, CDR2 SYDVKM. The CDR3 covers 15 residues. V was pared by 3 bases and J by 2 bases, with 13 bases between. The DNA for the CDR3 is TGTGCCAGCAGTTTTGGGGACATCCGAAACTATGGCTACACCTTC. It codes for CASSFGDIRNYGYTF.

The chain couples TRBV3-1 (or the pseudogene TRBV3-2) to TRBJ1-1; 8 positions agree with TRBD1. The germline V gene encodes CDR1 LGHDT and CDR2 YNNKEL (reference sequence). The CDR3 is 12 residues long. After removal of 4 bases from V and 12 bases from J, the junction contained 7 bases not matched to a gene. The CDR3 region is CASSLLAGGTFF. The CDR3 nucleotides are TGTGCCAGCAGCCTACTCGCAGGGGGCACTTTCTTT.

The rearrangement links TRBV7-9 to TRBJ1-2; D perhaps matches TRBD1 (5 bases). The CDR3 totals 15 residues. Germline lookup yields CDR1 SEHNR and CDR2 FQNEAQ (reference sequence). Trimming took 5 bases from V and 2 from J, leaving 15 bases between them. CDR3 sequence (DNA): TGTGCCAGCAGCGGTGAGGGACTTCGAAACTATGGCTACACCTTC. This gives the protein CASSGEGLRNYGYTF.

The J gene is TRBJ1-2, the V gene TRBV4-3, with D maybe TRBD1 (5 bases). V was pared by 1 base and J by 4 bases, with 16 bases between. Germline V lookup: CDR1 LGHNA, CDR2 YSLEER. This CDR3 spans 16 amino acids. The CDR3 loop is CASSQAGEGSSYGYTF. As DNA, the CDR3 is TGCGCCAGCAGCCAAGCCGGGGAGGGGTCCAGCTATGGCTACACCTTC.

The chain joins TRBV9 to TRBJ1-4, with D unclear. In germline, CDR1 is SGDLS, CDR2 YYNGEE. The CDR3 is 15 residues long. Between the trimmed V and J ends, which lost 4 bases and 7 bases, there was a span of 17 bases. The DNA of the CDR3 is TGTGCCAGCAGCCCAAGCGGGGTGAGGGCTGAAAAACTGTTTTTT. The encoded protein is CASSPSGVRAEKLFF.

The chain joins TRBV6-2 or TRBV6-3 to TRBJ2-2; possibly TRBD1 for D (5 bases). Trimming removed 5 bases at V and 0 bases at J, with 7 bases between. This CDR3 is 14 amino acids long. Looked up from germline, CDR1 is MNHEY and CDR2 is SVGEGT. The CDR3 protein is CASSRGPNTGELFF. The CDR3, as DNA: TGTGCCAGCAGTAGGGGCCCGAACACCGGGGAGCTGTTTTTT.

V gene TRBV5-4 combines with J gene TRBJ2-5; D might be TRBD1 (6 bases). V lost 5 bases to trimming and J lost 5 bases, with 13 bases between them. From germline, CDR1 is SGHNT and CDR2 YYREEE (reference sequence). The CDR3 length is 13 residues. DNA for the CDR3: TGTGCCAGCAGGAGACAGGTTGGCGAGACCCAGTACTTC. Translated: CASRRQVGETQYF.